This T cell receptor beta chain comes out of a study of CD8 T cells in ankylosing spondylitis (TCRdb year 2017). For the wider study: To find TCR variants linked to disease, the study profiled T cell receptor beta repertoires in ankylosing spondylitis patients and healthy donors. The full study cohort comprised 20 to 30 ankylosing spondylitis patients and some 110 healthy donors. Samples of peripheral blood were taken, and for ankylosing spondylitis patients, synovial fluid was collected as well. Study-level results and caveats: Some TCR beta motif variants had previously been reported in synovial fluid and blood of reactive arthritis patients, which suggested common disease-initiation mechanisms. The disease-linked clones showed a CD8+ phenotype and occurred at relatively low frequencies in peripheral blood. According to the report, matched synovial fluid samples from ankylosing spondylitis patients were significantly enriched for the disease-linked clones. A TCR beta motif of fewer than 10 highly homologous amino acid variants appeared characteristic of blood from ankylosing spondylitis patients.

From cysteine to phenylalanine, the CDR3 is 11 amino acids long. Solely the CDR3 DNA is kept, with 33 bases framed from the first base. The germline V gene gives CDR1 as MNHNS and CDR2 as SASEGT. Relative to germline, V is 5 bases shorter and J is 6 bases shorter, with 6 bases between their ends. This clonotype was counted a few times. This clone's antigen is unknown. The sample holds no much larger clone one base away, and base qualities are not on file. TCRdb records Illumina HiSeq 2500 as the sequencer. TCR beta libraries were prepared by quantitative 5'-RACE with molecular barcodes. The paper's processing steps were these. Disease-linked TCR variants were identified with a new computational method built on a probabilistic model of VDJ rearrangement. TCRdb ran its own pipeline on the public reads, namely fastp trimming at Q25 and MiXCR clone calling, and kept in-frame beta chains. CDR3 protein sequences are deduplicated, and each keeps its most common genes and DNA. It is TCRdb's table, rather than the study itself, that gives the V and J calls and clone size. This sample lists around 770,000 distinct CDR3 sequences; roughly 12% were detected once. Together, the top ten hold less than 0.65% of the sample.

Recombination linked TRBV6-1 to TRBJ2-3; the D gene cannot be named for sure. Sequenced material: blood, either unsorted or a sorted T cell fraction (not recorded which). The TCR comes from a male donor with ankylosing spondylitis. The CDR3 protein sequence reads: CASSIIDTQYF. The DNA sequence is given as TGTGCCAGCAGTATAATCGATACGCAGTATTTT.